This TCR beta chain was profiled in a study of shared clonotypes between healthy human individuals. Study-wide findings and caveats: Sorted-subset samples were not fully sequenced, rarefaction indicated.

Clones were sequenced by immunoSEQ multiplex PCR, and TCRdb holds only the in-frame ones, with some missing. The repertoire holds approximately 1.1 million clones, with 78% as singletons. The CDR3 contains 15 residues. Trimming took off 1 base at V and 3 bases at J, with 11 bases between the two ends. CDR1 and CDR2 (germline): LNHDA, SQIVND (reference sequence). On this clone itself: The antigen is undetermined.

The sequenced material came from memory CD4+ T cells from PBMCs. Subset specified: CD45RA-negative fraction. V usage is TRBV19 and J usage is TRBJ2-3, with D perhaps TRBD2 (6 bases). The source of this sequence is a young man in good health. Some clones in this sample may be carry-over from other donors' samples. The DNA of the CDR3 is TGTGCCAGTAGTATAGGTGGGGGGAGGACAGATACGCAGTATTTT. Its translation: CASSIGGGRTDTQYF. The full variable domain, its missing parts supplied by reference TRBV19 and TRBJ2-3, is DGGITQSPKYLFRKEGQNVTLSCEQNLNHDAMYWYRQDPGQGLRLIYYSQIVNDFQKGDIAEGYSVSREKKESFPLTVTSAQKNPTAFYLCASSIGGGRTDTQYFGPGTRLTVL.